The clone carrying this T cell receptor (beta chain) was detected only a few times. MiXCR was run by TCRdb on the 5' RACE reads, yielding one entry per CDR3 protein. The sample lists around 390,000 distinct CDR3 sequences; roughly 15% were seen once. V was pared by 1 base and J by 1 base, with 7 bases of the junction left unmatched. The V gene's germline CDR1 is SGHRS and CDR2 YFSETQ. This CDR3 contains 17 residues. The data belong to a study of T-cell memory formation after mild COVID-19. The receptor's source is a man younger than 35 who had mild COVID-19 (a few samples of this study predate the infection). Cell type and time point are not known. Material for sequencing was PBMCs or a T cell subset sorted from them (not recorded which). This chain connects TRBV5-1 to TRBJ2-3; 9 bases are a match to TRBD2. CDR3 protein: CASSLSGLAGGTDTQYF. CDR3 nucleotide sequence: TGCGCCAGCAGCTTGTCCGGATTAGCGGGGGGCACAGATACGCAGTATTTT.